The clone carrying this TCR beta chain was counted a few times. Its antigen is as yet unknown. The sample comes from a study of beta chain features in type 1 diabetes. The study, taken as a whole, reports: Within each of all four CD4+ subsets, Type 1 diabetes patients had TCRB CDR3s that were moderately but significantly shorter. When VDJ junctions were examined, type 1 diabetes patients showed fewer insertions and more deletions.

The sequenced template was cDNA made from the entire isolated RNA. Produced via immunoSEQ multiplex PCR; TCRdb's table is partial and in-frame only. The data hold 150,000 to 180,000 clones, with approximately 10% observed a single time. The length of the CDR3 is 11 residues. Looked up from germline, CDR1 is SNHLY and CDR2 is FYNNEI. V lost 3 bases to trimming and J lost 6 bases, with 6 bases between them. Researchers reported sorting CD4+ naive, central memory, regulatory and stem cell-like memory cells via CD45RO/CCR7/CD25/CD127/CD95/CD27. Sequencing was performed on central memory CD4+ T cells from blood. The sequence came from a man aged 25 to 40 with type 1 diabetes. The chain couples TRBV2 to TRBJ2-7; possible D gene TRBD1, 5 bases. CDR3 in amino acids: CASSDTGEQYF. DNA for the CDR3: TGTGCCAGCAGTGATACAGGCGAGCAGTACTTC.